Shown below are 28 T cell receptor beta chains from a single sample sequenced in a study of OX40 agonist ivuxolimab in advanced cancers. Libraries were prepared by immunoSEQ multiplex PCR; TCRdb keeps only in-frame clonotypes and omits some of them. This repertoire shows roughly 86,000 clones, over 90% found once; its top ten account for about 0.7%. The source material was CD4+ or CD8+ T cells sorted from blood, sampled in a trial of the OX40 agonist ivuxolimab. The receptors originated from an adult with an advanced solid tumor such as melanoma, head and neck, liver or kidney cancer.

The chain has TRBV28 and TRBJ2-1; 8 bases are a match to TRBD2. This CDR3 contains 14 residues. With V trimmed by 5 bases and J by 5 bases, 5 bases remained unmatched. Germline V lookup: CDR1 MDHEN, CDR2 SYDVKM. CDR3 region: CASSLAGLDNEQFF. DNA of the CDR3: TGTGCCAGCAGTCTAGCGGGCCTCGACAATGAGCAGTTCTTC.

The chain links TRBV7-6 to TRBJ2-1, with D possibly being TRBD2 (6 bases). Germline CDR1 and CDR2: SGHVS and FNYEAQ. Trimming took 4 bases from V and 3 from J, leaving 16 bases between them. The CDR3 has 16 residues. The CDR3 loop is CASSSHQPGDYNEQFF. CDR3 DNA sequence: TGTGCCAGCAGCTCCCACCAACCGGGAGACTACAATGAGCAGTTCTTC.

The CDR3 nucleotides are TGTGCCAGCAGCGGGGGCCCCCGCTACGAGCAGTACTTC. As protein: CASSGGPRYEQYF. This chain joins TRBV5-4 and TRBJ2-7; maybe TRBD1 (6 bases). Germline values: CDR1 SGHNT, CDR2 YYREEE (reference sequence). This CDR3 is 13 amino acids long. Trimming cost V 4 bases and J 3 bases, with 11 bases left between them.

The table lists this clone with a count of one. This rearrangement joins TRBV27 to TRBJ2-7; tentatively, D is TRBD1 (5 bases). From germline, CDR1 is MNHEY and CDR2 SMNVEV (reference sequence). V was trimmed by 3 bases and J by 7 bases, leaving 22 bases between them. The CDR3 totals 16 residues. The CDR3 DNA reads TGTGCCAGCAGTTTTGGGCAGGGTCGAGGAGAAAGGGAGCAGTACTTC. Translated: CASSFGQGRGEREQYF.

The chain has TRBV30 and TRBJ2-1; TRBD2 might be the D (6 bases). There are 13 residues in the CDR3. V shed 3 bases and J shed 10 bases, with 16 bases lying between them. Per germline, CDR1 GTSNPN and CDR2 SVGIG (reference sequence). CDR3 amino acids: CAWRSVPAGEQFF. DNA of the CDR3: TGTGCCTGGAGGTCCGTCCCGGCGGGGGAGCAGTTCTTC.

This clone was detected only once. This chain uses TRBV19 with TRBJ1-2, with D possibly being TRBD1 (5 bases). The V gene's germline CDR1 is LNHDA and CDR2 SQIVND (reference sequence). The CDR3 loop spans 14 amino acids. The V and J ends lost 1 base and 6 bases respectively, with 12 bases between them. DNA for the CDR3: TGTGCCAGTAGTATAGGGGGGACCGGTCATGGCTACACCTTC. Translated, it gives CASSIGGTGHGYTF.

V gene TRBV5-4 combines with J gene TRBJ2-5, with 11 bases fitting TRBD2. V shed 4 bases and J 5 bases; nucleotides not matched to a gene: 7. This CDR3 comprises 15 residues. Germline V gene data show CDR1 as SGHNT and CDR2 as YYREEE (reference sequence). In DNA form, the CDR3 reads TGTGCCAGCAGCCTCACTAGCGGGGGCGCGGAGACCCAGTACTTC. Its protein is CASSLTSGGAETQYF. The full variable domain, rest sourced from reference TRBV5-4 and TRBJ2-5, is ETGVTQSPTHLIKTRGQQVTLRCSSQSGHNTVSWYQQALGQGPQFIFQYYREEENGRGNFPPRFSGLQFPNYSSELNVNALELDDSALYLCASSLTSGGAETQYFGPGTRLLVL.

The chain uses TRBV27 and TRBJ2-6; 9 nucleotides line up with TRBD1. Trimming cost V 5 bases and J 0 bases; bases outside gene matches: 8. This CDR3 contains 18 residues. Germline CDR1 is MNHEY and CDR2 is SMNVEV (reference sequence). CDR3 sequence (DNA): TGTGCCAGCAGTCGTCCGGGACAGGGAAGCTCTGGGGCCAACGTCCTGACTTTC. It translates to CASSRPGQGSSGANVLTF.

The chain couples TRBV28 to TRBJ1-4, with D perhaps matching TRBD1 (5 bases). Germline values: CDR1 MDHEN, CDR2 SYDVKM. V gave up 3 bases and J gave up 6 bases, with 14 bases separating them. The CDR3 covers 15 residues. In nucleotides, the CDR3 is TGTGCCAGCAGTTTCACCGGGACCGCTGATGAAAAACTGTTTTTT. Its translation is CASSFTGTADEKLFF.

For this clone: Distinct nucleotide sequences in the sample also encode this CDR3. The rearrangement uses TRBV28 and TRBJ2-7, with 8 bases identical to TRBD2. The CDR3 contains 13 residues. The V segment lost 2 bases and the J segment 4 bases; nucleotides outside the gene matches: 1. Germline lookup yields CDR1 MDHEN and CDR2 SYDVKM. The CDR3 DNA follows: TGTGCCAGCAGTTTAGGCGGGAGGTACGAGCAGTACTTC. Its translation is CASSLGGRYEQYF.

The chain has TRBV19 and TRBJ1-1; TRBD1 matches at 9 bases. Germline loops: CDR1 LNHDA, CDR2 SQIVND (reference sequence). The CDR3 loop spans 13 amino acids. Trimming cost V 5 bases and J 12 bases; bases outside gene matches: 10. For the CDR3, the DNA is TGTGCCAGTAGTTCTCCGGGACAGGGTCGTACTTTCTTT. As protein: CASSSPGQGRTFF.

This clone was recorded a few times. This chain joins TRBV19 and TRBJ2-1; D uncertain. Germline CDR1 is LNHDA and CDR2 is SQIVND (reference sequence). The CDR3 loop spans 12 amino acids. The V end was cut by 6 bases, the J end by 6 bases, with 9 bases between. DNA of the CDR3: TGTGCCAGTAGGGGCACTACCAATGAGCAGTTCTTC. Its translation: CASRGTTNEQFF. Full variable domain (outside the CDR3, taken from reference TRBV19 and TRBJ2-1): DGGITQSPKYLFRKEGQNVTLSCEQNLNHDAMYWYRQDPGQGLRLIYYSQIVNDFQKGDIAEGYSVSREKKESFPLTVTSAQKNPTAFYLCASRGTTNEQFFGPGTRLTVL.

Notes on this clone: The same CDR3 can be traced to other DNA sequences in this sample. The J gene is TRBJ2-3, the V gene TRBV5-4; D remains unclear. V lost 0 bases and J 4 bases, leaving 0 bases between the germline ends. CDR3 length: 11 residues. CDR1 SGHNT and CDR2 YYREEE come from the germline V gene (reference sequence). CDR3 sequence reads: CASSLADTQYF. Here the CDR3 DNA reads TGTGCCAGCAGCTTGGCAGATACGCAGTATTTT.

In DNA form, the CDR3 reads TGTGCCAGCAGCTTAGGACAGGTAGCTAACTATGGCTACACCTTC. Translating gives CASSLGQVANYGYTF. V and J are TRBV7-2 and TRBJ1-2; the D gene is possibly TRBD1 (6 bases). V lost 1 base and J 0 bases, leaving 9 bases between the germline ends. The CDR3 length is 15 residues. Germline CDR1 is SGHTA and CDR2 is FQGNSA.

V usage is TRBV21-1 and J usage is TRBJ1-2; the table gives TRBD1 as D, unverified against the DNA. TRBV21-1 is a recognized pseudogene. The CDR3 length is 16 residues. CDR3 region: CASSKFSQVKWYGYTF. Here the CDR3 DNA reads TGTGCCAGCAGCAAGTTTAGTCAGGTAAAGTGGTATGGCTACACCTTC.

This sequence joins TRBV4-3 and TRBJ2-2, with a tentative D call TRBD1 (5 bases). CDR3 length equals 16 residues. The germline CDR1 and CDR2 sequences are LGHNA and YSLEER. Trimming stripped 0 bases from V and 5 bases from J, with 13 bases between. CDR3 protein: CASSQELGVRTGELFF. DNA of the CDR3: TGCGCCAGCAGCCAAGAGTTAGGGGTTAGGACCGGGGAGCTGTTTTTT.

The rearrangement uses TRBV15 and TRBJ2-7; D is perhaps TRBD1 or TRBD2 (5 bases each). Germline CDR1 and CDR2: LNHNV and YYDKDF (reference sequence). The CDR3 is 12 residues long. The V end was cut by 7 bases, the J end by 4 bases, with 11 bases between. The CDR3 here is CATKRDDYEQYF. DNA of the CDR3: TGTGCCACCAAAAGGGACGATTACGAGCAGTACTTC. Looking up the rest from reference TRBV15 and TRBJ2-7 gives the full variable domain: DAMVIQNPRYQVTQFGKPVTLSCSQTLNHNVMYWYQQKSSQAPKLLFHYYDKDFNNEADTPDNFQSRRPNTSFCFLDIRSPGLGDTAMYLCATKRDDYEQYFGPGTRLTVT.

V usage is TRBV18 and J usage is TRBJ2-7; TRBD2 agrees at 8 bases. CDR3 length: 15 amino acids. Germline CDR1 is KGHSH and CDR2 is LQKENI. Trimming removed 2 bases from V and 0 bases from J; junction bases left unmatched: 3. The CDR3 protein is CASSPRTSGSYEQYF. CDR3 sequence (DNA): TGTGCCAGCTCACCAAGAACTAGCGGCTCCTACGAGCAGTACTTC.

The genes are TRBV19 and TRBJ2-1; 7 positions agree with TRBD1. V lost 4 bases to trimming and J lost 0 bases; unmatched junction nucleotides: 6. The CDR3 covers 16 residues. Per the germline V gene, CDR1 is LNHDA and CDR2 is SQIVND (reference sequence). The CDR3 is CASSTRGKSSYNEQFF. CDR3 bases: TGTGCCAGTAGTACCAGGGGGAAGAGCTCCTACAATGAGCAGTTCTTC.

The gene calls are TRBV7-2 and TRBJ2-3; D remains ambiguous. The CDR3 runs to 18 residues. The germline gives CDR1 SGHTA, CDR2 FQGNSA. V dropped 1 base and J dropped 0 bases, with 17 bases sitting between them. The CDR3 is CASSLGRWAATSTDTQYF. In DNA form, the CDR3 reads TGTGCCAGCAGCTTAGGGCGATGGGCGGCAACTAGCACAGATACGCAGTATTTT.

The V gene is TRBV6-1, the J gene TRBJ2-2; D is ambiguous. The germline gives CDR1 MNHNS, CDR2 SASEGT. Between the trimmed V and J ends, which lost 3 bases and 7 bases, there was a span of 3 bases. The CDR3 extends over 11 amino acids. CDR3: CASSDGGELFF. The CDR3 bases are TGTGCCAGCAGTGACGGCGGGGAGCTGTTTTTT.

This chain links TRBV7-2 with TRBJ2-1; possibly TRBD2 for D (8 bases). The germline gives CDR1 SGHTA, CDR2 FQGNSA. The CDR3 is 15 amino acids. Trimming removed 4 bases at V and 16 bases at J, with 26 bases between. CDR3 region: CASSSMTGFRAGDFF. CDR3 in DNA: TGTGCCAGCAGCTCAATGACAGGGTTTCGAGCGGGAGATTTCTTC.

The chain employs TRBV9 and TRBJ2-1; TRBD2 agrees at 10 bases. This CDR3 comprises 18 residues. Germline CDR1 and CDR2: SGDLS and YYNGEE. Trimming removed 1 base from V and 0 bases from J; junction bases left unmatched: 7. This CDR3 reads CASSVRLAGLSSYNEQFF. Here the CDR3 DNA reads TGTGCCAGCAGCGTAAGACTAGCGGGTCTAAGCTCCTACAATGAGCAGTTCTTC.

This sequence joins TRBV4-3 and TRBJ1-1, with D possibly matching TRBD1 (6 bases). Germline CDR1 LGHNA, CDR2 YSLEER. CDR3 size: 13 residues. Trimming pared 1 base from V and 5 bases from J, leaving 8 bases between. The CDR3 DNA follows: TGCGCCAGCAGCCAAGTCGGACAGACTGAAGCTTTCTTT. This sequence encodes CASSQVGQTEAFF.

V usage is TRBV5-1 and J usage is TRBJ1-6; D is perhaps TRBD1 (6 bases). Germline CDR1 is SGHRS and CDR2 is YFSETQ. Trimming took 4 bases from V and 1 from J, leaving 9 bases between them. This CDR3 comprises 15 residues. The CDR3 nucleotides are TGCGCCAGCAGCCTCGGACAGTCCTATAATTCACCCCTCCACTTT. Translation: CASSLGQSYNSPLHF.

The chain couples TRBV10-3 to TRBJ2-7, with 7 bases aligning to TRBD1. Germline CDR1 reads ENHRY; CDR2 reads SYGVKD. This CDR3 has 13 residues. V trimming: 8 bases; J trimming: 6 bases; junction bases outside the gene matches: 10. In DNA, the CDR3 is TGTGCCATCGGGAGACAGGGAGTCACCGAGCAGTACTTC. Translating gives CAIGRQGVTEQYF.

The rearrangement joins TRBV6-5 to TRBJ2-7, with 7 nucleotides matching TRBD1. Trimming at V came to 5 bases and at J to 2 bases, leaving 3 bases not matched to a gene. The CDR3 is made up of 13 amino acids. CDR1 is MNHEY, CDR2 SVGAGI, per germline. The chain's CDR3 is CASSRGQAYEQYF. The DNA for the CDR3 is TGTGCCAGCAGTCGCGGACAGGCCTACGAGCAGTACTTC.

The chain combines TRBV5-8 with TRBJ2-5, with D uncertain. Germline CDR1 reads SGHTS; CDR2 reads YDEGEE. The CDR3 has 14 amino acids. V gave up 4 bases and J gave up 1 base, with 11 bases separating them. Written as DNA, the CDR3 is TGTGCCAGCAGCCCCCTGCAGTCCCAAGAGACCCAGTACTTC. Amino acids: CASSPLQSQETQYF.